The next 15 T cell receptor beta chains were all read from a single sample in a study of cytomegalovirus exposure and HLA in healthy donors. The PCR employed 60 Vbeta primers together with 13 Jbeta primers. Produced via immunoSEQ multiplex PCR; TCRdb's table is partial and in-frame only. The data contain about 170,000 clones, 60% to 75% of them singletons. Input material: PBMCs. The receptor set was obtained from a woman aged 45-65 years in good health and CMV-seropositive.

The chain has TRBV5-6 and TRBJ2-3; no definite D call. The V and J ends lost 0 bases and 2 bases respectively, with 7 bases between them. This CDR3 region has 14 residues. The germline V gene encodes CDR1 SGHDT and CDR2 YYEEEE. In nucleotides, the CDR3 is TGTGCCAGCAGCTTGGGAGGAAACACAGATACGCAGTATTTT. The encoded protein is CASSLGGNTDTQYF.

The CDR3 nucleotides are TGTGCCAGTAGTAAAGGGGGCGGAATTACCTACGAGCAGTACTTC. Amino acid sequence: CASSKGGGITYEQYF. This chain joins TRBV19 and TRBJ2-7; 7 bases line up with TRBD1. The CDR3 runs 15 residues. In germline, CDR1 is LNHDA, CDR2 SQIVND (reference sequence). Trimming cost V 4 bases and J 2 bases; bases outside gene matches: 8. Filled out from reference TRBV19 and TRBJ2-7, the complete variable domain reads DGGITQSPKYLFRKEGQNVTLSCEQNLNHDAMYWYRQDPGQGLRLIYYSQIVNDFQKGDIAEGYSVSREKKESFPLTVTSAQKNPTAFYLCASSKGGGITYEQYFGPGTRLTVT.

The chain employs TRBV7-2 and TRBJ2-5; D may be TRBD2 (7 bases). The CDR3 has 15 residues. V gave up 1 base and J gave up 3 bases, with 12 bases separating them. Germline V CDR1 and CDR2: SGHTA, FQGNSA. The CDR3 bases are TGTGCCAGCAGCTTAGTGGGGGGGCGGAAAGAGACCCAGTACTTC. Residues: CASSLVGGRKETQYF.

This chain uses TRBV5-1 with TRBJ2-1; perhaps TRBD2 as D (5 bases). The V end was cut by 3 bases, the J end by 10 bases, with 11 bases between. Germline CDR1 and CDR2: SGHRS and YFSETQ. The CDR3 is 12 residues long. CDR3 DNA: TGCGCCAGCAGCTCGCCTGGAGGCGAGCAGTTCTTC. Amino acids: CASSSPGGEQFF.

This sequence joins TRBV18 and TRBJ2-7; TRBD2 is a possible D gene (7 bases). V dropped 3 bases and J dropped 2 bases, with 11 bases sitting between them. CDR3 length: 14 amino acids. The germline V gene encodes CDR1 KGHSH and CDR2 LQKENI. The CDR3 coding sequence is TGTGCCAGCTCACCGGGGGGGCGGACCTACGAGCAGTACTTC. Protein: CASSPGGRTYEQYF.

The CDR3 protein is CASRTGTGYGYTF. The CDR3 DNA follows: TGTGCCAGCAGAACCGGGACAGGATATGGCTACACCTTC. The gene calls are TRBV2 and TRBJ1-2; 8 bases agree with TRBD1. Trimming took 6 bases from V and 5 from J; bases not matched to a gene: 5. Germline V gene sequence: CDR1 SNHLY, CDR2 FYNNEI. The CDR3 spans 13 residues.

V gene TRBV2 combines with J gene TRBJ1-4, with D maybe TRBD1 (6 bases). The CDR3 is 15 amino acids. Germline V gives CDR1 SNHLY, CDR2 FYNNEI. Trimming pared 5 bases from V and 4 bases from J, leaving 14 bases between. In nucleotides, the CDR3 is TGTGCCAGCAGTCTGGGCAGCAGGGGTAATGAAAAACTGTTTTTT. This gives the protein CASSLGSRGNEKLFF.

CDR3 sequence (DNA): TGCAGCGTTGCATCAGGGGCCATGGGAGAGACCCAGTACTTC. Protein: CSVASGAMGETQYF. The chain has TRBV29-1 and TRBJ2-5; possible D gene TRBD1, 6 bases. V was trimmed by 4 bases and J by 4 bases, leaving 16 bases between them. The germline V gene has CDR1 SQVTM and CDR2 ANQGSEA. The CDR3 runs to 14 residues.

DNA of the CDR3: TGTGCCAGCAGCGAACAACAGGGGGAAAGGACTGAAGCTTTCTTT. This translates into CASSEQQGERTEAFF. The V call is TRBV9, the J call TRBJ1-1, with 8 bases matching TRBD1. The J segment lost 5 bases and the V segment lost 3 bases, leaving 9 bases of the junction unmatched. The CDR3 loop spans 15 amino acids. The germline CDR1 and CDR2 sequences are SGDLS and YYNGEE. Full variable domain (missing parts from reference TRBV9 and TRBJ1-1): DSGVTQTPKHLITATGQRVTLRCSPRSGDLSVYWYQQSLDQGLQFLIQYYNGEERAKGNILERFSAQQFPDLHSELNLSSLELGDSALYFCASSEQQGERTEAFFGQGTRLTVV.

The chain joins TRBV2 to TRBJ1-5; TRBD1 might be the D (5 bases). V lost 6 bases to trimming and J lost 0 bases, with 12 bases between them. Germline V gene lookup returns CDR1 SNHLY and CDR2 FYNNEI. There are 15 residues in the CDR3. CDR3 sequence (DNA): TGTGCCAGCAGCCCTGGGGGGTATAGCAATCAGCCCCAGCATTTT. It codes for CASSPGGYSNQPQHF.

This clone was found a few times. This chain joins TRBV7-2 and TRBJ1-2; TRBD1 might be the D (6 bases). Germline loops: CDR1 SGHTA, CDR2 FQGNSA. V dropped 5 bases and J dropped 5 bases, with 21 bases sitting between them. The CDR3 has 16 amino acids. For the CDR3, the DNA is TGTGCCAGCAGCACTCGACAGACCGTCAGGGGATATGGCTACACCTTC. Translation: CASSTRQTVRGYGYTF.

This clone came up a few times. CDR3 sequence: CASSLGPRQGVYYGYTF. The DNA of the CDR3 is TGCGCCAGCAGCTTGGGTCCCAGACAGGGGGTTTACTATGGCTACACCTTC. The chain has TRBV5-1 and TRBJ1-2; TRBD1 matches 9 bases. The CDR3 spans 17 residues. In germline, CDR1 is SGHRS, CDR2 YFSETQ. Trimming at V came to 0 bases and at J to 3 bases, leaving 9 bases not matched to a gene.

The chain employs TRBV9 and TRBJ2-7, with unresolved D. This CDR3 has 14 residues. CDR1 and CDR2 (germline): SGDLS, YYNGEE. Trimming took off 0 bases at V and 2 bases at J, with 9 bases between the two ends. CDR3 coding DNA: TGTGCCAGCAGCGTAGCCCCAGTTACCTACGAGCAGTACTTC. It yields the protein CASSVAPVTYEQYF.

This chain uses TRBV18 with TRBJ2-1; 7 positions match TRBD1. The CDR3 covers 14 residues. CDR1 is KGHSH, CDR2 LQKENI, per germline. V dropped 5 bases and J dropped 3; count of bases not matched to a gene: 4. DNA for the CDR3: TGTGCCAGCTCAGCAGGGGGTAACTACAATGAGCAGTTCTTC. Protein sequence: CASSAGGNYNEQFF.

The rearrangement uses TRBV7-3 and TRBJ2-1; 16 positions agree with TRBD2. V shed 4 bases, J shed 14 bases, and the junction held 5 bases outside the gene matches. CDR3 length: 14 amino acids. The germline CDR1 and CDR2 sequences are SGHTA and FQGTGA. The CDR3 is CASSSGTSGGAKFF. The CDR3, as DNA: TGTGCCAGCAGCTCCGGGACTAGCGGGGGGGCCAAGTTCTTC.